This T cell receptor beta chain was documented in a study of technical replicates of blood from a few donors. Sequencing was performed with immunoSEQ multiplex PCR; in TCRdb, only in-frame clones are kept and a portion is missing. The repertoire holds under 95,000 clones, with about 98% as singletons. The CDR3 length is 16 residues. V lost 0 bases and J 3 bases, leaving 14 bases between the germline ends. Germline values: CDR1 LGHNA, CDR2 YNFKEQ. The chain uses TRBV4-2 and TRBJ1-1; TRBD1 is a possible D gene (5 bases). The receptor comes from a human donor in good health. The specimen was T cells isolated from PBMCs. Here the CDR3 reads CASSQDLAVGDTEAFF. DNA for the CDR3: TGTGCCAGCAGCCAAGATCTGGCAGTAGGGGACACTGAAGCTTTCTTT.